This passage covers 15 T cell receptor beta chains from one sample sequenced in a study of PD-L1 blockade in urothelial cancer. The repertoire was sequenced with immunoSEQ multiplex PCR; TCRdb's copy has only in-frame clones and lacks some. There are more than 55,000 clones in the sample; around 84% occur only once, and 2.5% to 3% lies in the top ten. Sequencing used PBMCs, obtained around atezolizumab (anti-PD-L1) treatment. The origin of the receptors is a man over 45 with urothelial cancer.

V gene TRBV19 combines with J gene TRBJ2-3, with 10 bases fitting TRBD1. CDR1 LNHDA and CDR2 SQIVND come from the germline V gene (reference sequence). Unmatched junction bases numbered 8, after V lost 5 bases and J lost 3 bases. This CDR3 contains 16 residues. Written as DNA, the CDR3 is TGTGCCAGTAGTTCCAGAGGGACAGGGGTGACAGATACGCAGTATTTT. Protein product: CASSSRGTGVTDTQYF.

V is TRBV2 and J is TRBJ2-3; a possible D gene is TRBD2 (7 bases). Trimming removed 4 bases at V and 3 bases at J, with 17 bases between. This CDR3 contains 16 residues. Germline V gene sequence: CDR1 SNHLY, CDR2 FYNNEI. DNA of the CDR3: TGTGCCAGCAGTGCCGCGGGGGCGGGAGTGACAGATACGCAGTATTTT. Protein product: CASSAAGAGVTDTQYF.

The chain carries TRBV11-2 and TRBJ2-3; D may be TRBD1 (5 bases). The CDR3 has 16 amino acids. Between the trimmed V and J ends, which lost 3 bases and 0 bases, there was a span of 13 bases. Germline loops: CDR1 SGHAT, CDR2 FQNNGV. Written as DNA, the CDR3 is TGTGCCAGCAGCTTCGACTTAAGGGGAAGCACAGATACGCAGTATTTT. This sequence encodes CASSFDLRGSTDTQYF.

The V and J genes are TRBV18 and TRBJ2-6, with D possibly matching TRBD1 (5 bases). V was shortened by 3 bases and J by 6 bases, with 24 bases between the two germline ends. The length of the CDR3 is 19 residues. From germline, CDR1 is KGHSH and CDR2 LQKENI. The chain's CDR3 is CASSPQPGRLVLSANVLTF. DNA for the CDR3: TGTGCCAGCTCACCCCAACCAGGGCGGCTCGTCCTCTCGGCCAACGTCCTGACTTTC.

The gene calls are TRBV5-1 and TRBJ2-7; a weak D match, TRBD2 (6 bases). With 3 bases removed from V and 2 bases from J, the gap between germline ends came to 21 bases. Germline lookup yields CDR1 SGHRS and CDR2 YFSETQ. CDR3 length equals 17 residues. DNA of the CDR3: TGCGCCAGCAGCTGGGCGGGGCTAGAAGCGAGAACCTACGAGCAGTACTTC. This encodes CASSWAGLEARTYEQYF. The full variable domain, its missing parts supplied by reference TRBV5-1 and TRBJ2-7, is KAGVTQTPRYLIKTRGQQVTLSCSPISGHRSVSWYQQTPGQGLQFLFEYFSETQRNKGNFPGRFSGRQFSNSRSEMNVSTLELGDSALYLCASSWAGLEARTYEQYFGPGTRLTVT.

The chain is built from TRBV11-2 and TRBJ2-1, with TRBD2 as a possible D gene (6 bases). CDR1 is SGHAT and CDR2 is FQNNGV in the germline V gene. V was trimmed by 4 bases and J by 6 bases, leaving 19 bases between them. The CDR3 runs 16 residues. CDR3 amino acids: CASSSQRAGYRNEQFF. The CDR3 DNA reads as TGTGCCAGCAGCTCCCAGCGGGCGGGATACCGCAATGAGCAGTTCTTC.

This chain joins TRBV23-1 and TRBJ2-5, with D perhaps matching TRBD2 (5 bases). TRBV23-1 is identified as an open reading frame with a role that is uncertain. V lost 4 bases to trimming and J lost 5 bases, with 11 bases between them. This CDR3 spans 13 amino acids. The CDR3: CASSLPPGETQYF. CDR3 DNA sequence: TGCGCCAGCAGTCTACCTCCGGGGGAGACCCAGTACTTC.

This chain joins TRBV28 and TRBJ2-7; 8 positions match TRBD1. The junction had 4 bases not matched to a gene; V was cut back by 4 bases and J by 2 bases. This CDR3 is built from 14 residues. Germline loops: CDR1 MDHEN, CDR2 SYDVKM. DNA of the CDR3: TGTGCCAGCAGTTCTGGACAGGGACCCTACGAGCAGTACTTC. Translation: CASSSGQGPYEQYF.

The chain joins TRBV6-6 to TRBJ2-7, with 16 bases that match TRBD2. The CDR3 loop spans 15 amino acids. V lost 7 bases to trimming and J lost 4 bases; unmatched junction nucleotides: 4. Germline V CDR1 and CDR2: MNHNY, SVGAGI (reference sequence). CDR3 coding DNA: TGTGCCAGCACCTCGGGACTAGCGGGAGGGTACGAGCAGTACTTC. Encoded protein: CASTSGLAGGYEQYF.

This chain connects TRBV4-2 to TRBJ2-3; the D is unclear. The V end was cut by 2 bases, the J end by 0 bases, with 9 bases between. The CDR3 consists of 15 residues. Germline CDR1 is LGHNA and CDR2 is YNFKEQ. The CDR3 nucleotides read TGTGCCAGCAGCCAACTAGGCGCTAGCACAGATACGCAGTATTTT. Translated, it gives CASSQLGASTDTQYF.

The gene calls are TRBV4-1 and TRBJ2-2; 13 positions agree with TRBD2. Germline lookup yields CDR1 MGHRA and CDR2 YSYEKL. V lost 4 bases to trimming and J lost 4 bases; unmatched junction nucleotides: 6. CDR3 length: 17 residues. The CDR3 loop is CASSRGLAGVLTGELFF. CDR3 DNA: TGCGCCAGCAGCCGTGGACTAGCGGGAGTTCTCACCGGGGAGCTGTTTTTT.

The chain couples TRBV6-1 to TRBJ1-2, with D maybe TRBD1 (6 bases). Germline V gives CDR1 MNHNS, CDR2 SASEGT. This CDR3 spans 14 amino acids. Between the trimmed V and J ends, which lost 0 bases and 4 bases, there was a span of 9 bases. The CDR3 sequence: CASSEAGDIYGYTF. The CDR3 nucleotides read TGTGCCAGCAGTGAAGCGGGGGACATCTATGGCTACACCTTC.

This chain links TRBV28 with TRBJ1-1, with unresolved D. Trimming removed 2 bases at V and 3 bases at J, with 7 bases between. The length of the CDR3 is 13 residues. Germline CDR1 MDHEN, CDR2 SYDVKM. Here the CDR3 DNA reads TGTGCCAGCAGTTTACGGGGTGACACTGAAGCTTTCTTT. Residues: CASSLRGDTEAFF.

This chain links TRBV4-1 with TRBJ1-3; TRBD1 matches 7 bases. Germline V CDR1 and CDR2: MGHRA, YSYEKL. CDR3 length: 16 amino acids. Trimming cost V 4 bases and J 3 bases; bases outside gene matches: 9. CDR3 region: CASSPQPGGFGNTIYF. The CDR3 DNA reads as TGCGCCAGCAGCCCTCAACCAGGGGGGTTTGGAAACACCATATATTTT.

V usage is TRBV28 and J usage is TRBJ2-3; 11 nucleotides match TRBD2. V lost 3 bases and J lost 5; bases outside the gene matches: 10. This CDR3 is 17 amino acids long. Germline-derived CDR1 and CDR2 are MDHEN and SYDVKM. Here the CDR3 DNA reads TGTGCCAGCAGTTTCGTGGGTAGCGGGAGGGCCATAGATACGCAGTATTTT. It translates to CASSFVGSGRAIDTQYF.